The subject of this entry is one T cell receptor (beta chain). Its antigen remains unidentified. The germline V gene encodes CDR1 SGHAT and CDR2 FQNNGV. This CDR3 region has 15 residues. Trimming took off 3 bases at V and 0 bases at J, with 11 bases between the two ends. The sample originates from a study of shared clonotypes between healthy human individuals. Study conclusions and caveats: Relative to their counterparts shared across all four donors, non-shared clonotypes exhibited diminished generation probabilities. The study drew on few donors, limiting represented genetic and exposure-history diversity.

Profiling relied on immunoSEQ multiplex PCR, and the TCRdb table lists in-frame clones only, not all of them. The sample consists of more than 2 million clones, approximately 96% of them appearing once. The sequenced material came from naive CD4+ T cells sorted from blood. Subset meaning: CD45RA+ positively selected. The source is a man aged 18 to 29 in good health. The V call is TRBV11-2, the J call TRBJ1-1; weak D call: TRBD1 (6 bases). The CDR3 DNA is TGTGCCAGCAGCTTGACAGGACGCATGAACACTGAAGCTTTCTTT. Amino acid sequence: CASSLTGRMNTEAFF.